This TCR beta chain was recorded in a study of blood T cell repertoires in COVID-19. The CDR3 has 12 amino acids. Germline loops: CDR1 SGHTA, CDR2 FQGNSA. Trimming pared 6 bases from V and 0 bases from J, leaving 6 bases between. Cohorts were based on clinical histories the participants reported. The recovered donors of Cohort 3 showed two negative PCRs, clearance, or symptom resolution. Clones were sequenced by immunoSEQ multiplex PCR, and TCRdb holds only the in-frame ones, with some missing. The table shows about 380,000 clones, with around 87% occurring only once. The chain couples TRBV7-2 to TRBJ2-7; D is perhaps TRBD2 (6 bases). The TCR comes from a man in his thirties or forties who had recovered from COVID-19. The sample taken for sequencing was PBMCs or T cells enriched from blood (not recorded which). CDR3 in DNA: TGTGCCAGCAGAGCGGGCTCCTACGAGCAGTACTTC. This codes for CASRAGSYEQYF. Full variable domain (outside the CDR3, taken from reference TRBV7-2 and TRBJ2-7): GAGVSQSPSNKVTEKGKDVELRCDPISGHTALYWYRQSLGQGLEFLIYFQGNSAPDKSGLPSDRFSAERTGGSVSTLTIQRTQQEDSAVYLCASRAGSYEQYFGPGTRLTVT.